A selection of T cell receptor beta chains follows, all from one sample in a study of CD8+CD57+ T cells in acquired aplastic anemia. One entry per CDR3 protein results from TCRdb running MiXCR on the reads. Of around 190,000 distinct CDR3 sequences detected, about half appear once; the ten largest clones hold 10% to 15%. What was sequenced was sorted CD4+, CD8+, or CD8+CD57+ T cells (not recorded which) from PBMCs. The receptors originated from a human donor with aplastic anemia. The CDR3 runs from the conserved cysteine through the conserved F or W. The D gene is left open where the match is weak.

>TRBJ1-1|-|TRBV12-3/TRBV12-4
CASRSRSMNTEAFF
>TRBJ2-4|-|TRBV12-3/TRBV12-4
CASSLRAKNIQYF
>TRBJ2-5|-|TRBV15
CATSRDRGRETQYF
>TRBJ1-2|-|TRBV29-1
CSVEDGGGYTF
>TRBJ1-2|-|TRBV10-2
CATRPGVGYGYTF
>TRBJ2-5|-|TRBV3-1
CASKLQVRETQYF
>TRBJ2-1|-|TRBV24-1
CATSDITGYNEQFF
>TRBJ2-1|TRBD1|TRBV2
CASRGPGTGQFF
>TRBJ2-5|-|TRBV7-2
CASRSRGLSGETQYF
>TRBJ1-4|-|TRBV15
CATSRDRGVWEKLFF
>TRBJ2-3|TRBD1|TRBV4-1
CASSQRDRVKDTQYF
>TRBJ1-1|-|TRBV29-1
CSVLLWNTEAFF
>TRBJ1-4|TRBD1|TRBV2
CASSPSGGRSEKLFF
>TRBJ2-4|TRBD2|TRBV10-3
CASAPYGLDQNIQYF
>TRBJ2-3|TRBD2|TRBV20-1
CSARTGAAGGPTDTQYF
>TRBJ2-3|TRBD1|TRBV7-2
CASSLTGTGSTDTQYF
>TRBJ2-3|-|TRBV11-2
CASSLREGDRPLNTQYF
>TRBJ2-3|-|TRBV2
CASSGLTDTQYF
>TRBJ1-2|TRBD1|TRBV29-1
CSVRTGDYGYTF
>TRBJ2-7|TRBD1|TRBV10-3
CAISRGTGPYEQYF
>TRBJ2-2|-|TRBV7-9
CASSFRANTGELFF
>TRBJ1-5|TRBD1|TRBV7-8
CASSFETGVQPQHF
>TRBJ2-3|TRBD2|TRBV7-3
CASSSRGIADTQYF
>TRBJ2-5|TRBD1|TRBV19
CASREVGQIQETQYF
>TRBJ2-2|-|TRBV29-1
CSVESRQPNTGELFF
>TRBJ1-3|TRBD1|TRBV15
CATRGLAGNTIYF
>TRBJ2-5|TRBD1|TRBV7-2
CASSPGTGGTQETQYF
>TRBJ1-5|TRBD1|TRBV2
CASTRQGLSNQPQHF
>TRBJ1-5|TRBD1|TRBV19
CASSDITTGGRQPQHF
>TRBJ2-7|-|TRBV1
CTSSQVQREYF
>TRBJ1-5|-|TRBV9
CASSPHVAGQPQHF
>TRBJ2-5|-|TRBV7-3
CASSATVQETQYF
>TRBJ1-1|-|TRBV12-5
CASGPHRGVGTEAFF
>TRBJ2-3|TRBD1|TRBV10-3
CAISLQGAGGDTQYF
>TRBJ2-1|TRBD1|TRBV12-3/TRBV12-4
CASSPSGTGLLNEQFF
>TRBJ1-5|TRBD1|TRBV7-8
CASVGTGGHGNQPQHF
>TRBJ1-5|-|TRBV6-1
CASSEARWGNQPQHF
>TRBJ2-7|-|TRBV13
CASSAGHSYEQYF
>TRBJ1-2|TRBD1|TRBV12-3/TRBV12-4
CASSRAGTGGYGYTF
>TRBJ1-2|-|TRBV29-1
CSFMGGFSYGYTF
>TRBJ2-3|TRBD2|TRBV25-1
CASSEGLADTATDTQYF
>TRBJ2-2|-|TRBV7-3
CASSALPAPDTGELFF
>TRBJ2-5|-|TRBV4-3
CASSPLGGLETQYF
>TRBJ2-7|-|TRBV2
CASSEGVLSSYEQYF
>TRBJ2-5|-|TRBV12-3/TRBV12-4
CASSFVGQETQYF